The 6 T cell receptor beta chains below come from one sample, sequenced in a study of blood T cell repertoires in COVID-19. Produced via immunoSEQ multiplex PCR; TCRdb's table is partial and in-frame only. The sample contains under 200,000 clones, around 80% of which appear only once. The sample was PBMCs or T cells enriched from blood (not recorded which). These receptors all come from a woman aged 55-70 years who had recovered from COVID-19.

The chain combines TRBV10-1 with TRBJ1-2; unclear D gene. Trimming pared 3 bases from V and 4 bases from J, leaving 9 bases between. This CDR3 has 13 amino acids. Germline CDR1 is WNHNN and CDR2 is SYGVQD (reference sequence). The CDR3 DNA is TGCGCCAGCAGTGAAGGAGGGTCCTATGGCTACACCTTC. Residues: CASSEGGSYGYTF.

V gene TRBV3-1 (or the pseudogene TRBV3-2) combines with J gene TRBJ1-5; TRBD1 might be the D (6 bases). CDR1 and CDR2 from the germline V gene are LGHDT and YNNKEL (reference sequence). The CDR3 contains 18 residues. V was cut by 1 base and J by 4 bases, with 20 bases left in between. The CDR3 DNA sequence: TGTGCCAGCAGCCAAGGCACGATAGTAGGTCAGGGGAATCAGCCCCAGCATTTT. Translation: CASSQGTIVGQGNQPQHF.

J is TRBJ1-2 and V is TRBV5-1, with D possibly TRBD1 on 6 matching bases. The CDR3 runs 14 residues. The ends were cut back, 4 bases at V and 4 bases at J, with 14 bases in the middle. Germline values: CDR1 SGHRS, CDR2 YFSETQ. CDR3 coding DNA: TGCGCCAGCAGCGCACAGGGACCCTTCTATGGCTACACCTTC. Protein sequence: CASSAQGPFYGYTF.

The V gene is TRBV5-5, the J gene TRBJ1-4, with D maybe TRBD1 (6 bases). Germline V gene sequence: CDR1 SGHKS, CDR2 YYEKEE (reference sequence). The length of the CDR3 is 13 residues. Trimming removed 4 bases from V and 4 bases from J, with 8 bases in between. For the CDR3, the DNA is TGTGCCAGCAGCGCGGACAGTAATGAAAAACTGTTTTTT. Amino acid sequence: CASSADSNEKLFF.

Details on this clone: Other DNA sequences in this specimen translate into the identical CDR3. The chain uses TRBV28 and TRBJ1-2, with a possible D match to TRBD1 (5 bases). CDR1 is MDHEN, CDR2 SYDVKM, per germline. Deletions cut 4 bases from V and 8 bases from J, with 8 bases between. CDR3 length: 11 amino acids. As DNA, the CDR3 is TGTGCCAGCAGTTCCAGGGTCGGCTACACCTTC. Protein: CASSSRVGYTF.

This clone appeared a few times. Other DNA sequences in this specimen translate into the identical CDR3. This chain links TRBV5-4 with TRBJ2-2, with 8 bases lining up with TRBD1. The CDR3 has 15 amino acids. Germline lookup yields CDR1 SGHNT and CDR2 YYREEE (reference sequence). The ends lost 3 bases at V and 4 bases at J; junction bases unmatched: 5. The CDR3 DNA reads TGTGCCAGCAGCTCCGGGACAGGTGCCACCGGGGAGCTGTTTTTT. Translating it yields CASSSGTGATGELFF.